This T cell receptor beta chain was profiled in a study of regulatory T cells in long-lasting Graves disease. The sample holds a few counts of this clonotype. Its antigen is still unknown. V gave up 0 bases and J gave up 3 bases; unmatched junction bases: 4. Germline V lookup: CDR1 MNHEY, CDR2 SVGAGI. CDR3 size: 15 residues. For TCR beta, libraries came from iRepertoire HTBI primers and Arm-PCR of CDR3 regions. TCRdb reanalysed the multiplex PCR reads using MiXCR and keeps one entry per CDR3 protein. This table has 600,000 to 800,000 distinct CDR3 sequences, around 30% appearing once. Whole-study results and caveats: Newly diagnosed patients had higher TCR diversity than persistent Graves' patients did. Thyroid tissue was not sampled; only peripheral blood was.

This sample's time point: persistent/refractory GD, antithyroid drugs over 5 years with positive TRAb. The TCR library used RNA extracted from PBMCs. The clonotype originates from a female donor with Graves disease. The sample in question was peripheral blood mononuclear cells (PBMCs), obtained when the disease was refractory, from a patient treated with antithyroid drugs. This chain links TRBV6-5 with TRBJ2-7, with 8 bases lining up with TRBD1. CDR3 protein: CASSYSRDRLYEQYF. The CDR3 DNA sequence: TGTGCCAGCAGTTACTCAAGGGACAGGCTCTACGAGCAGTACTTC.